These 28 T cell receptor beta chains were sequenced from one sample in a study of T cell repertoires in cytomegalovirus infection. No antigen has been assigned to these receptors. TCRdb ran MiXCR on the reads and lists one entry per CDR3 protein. Of about 890,000 distinct CDR3 sequences in the sample, approximately 30% were seen once. The sequenced sample was cultured CD8+ T cells from PBMCs, obtained from culture after CMV antigen stimulation. These receptors originate from a human donor in good health (CMV status not recorded). Some clones in this sample may be carry-over from other donors' samples.

Only one count was recorded for this clonotype. An end of the junction does not agree with germline; a read error may underlie this. V is TRBV7-6 and J is TRBJ2-6, with D possibly matching TRBD1 (5 bases). The CDR3 has 19 amino acids. CDR1 is SGHVS, CDR2 FNYEAQ, per germline. The CDR3 sequence is CASSLVFVGHSSGANALTF. As DNA, the CDR3 is TGTGCCAGCAGCTTAGTTTTTGTGGGGCACAGCTCTGGGGCCAACGCCCTGACTTTC. The whole variable domain, remainder taken from reference TRBV7-6 and TRBJ2-6, is GAGVSQSPRYKVTKRGQDVALRCDPISGHVSLYWYRQALGQGPEFLTYFNYEAQQDKSGLPNDRFSAERPEGSISTLTIQRTEQRDSAMYRCASSLVFVGHSSGANALTFGAGSRLTVL.

This clonotype came up a few times. V is TRBV7-9 and J is TRBJ2-5; D gene uncertain. This CDR3 contains 19 residues. Germline V gives CDR1 SEHNR, CDR2 FQNEAQ (reference sequence). Trimming shortened V by 1 base and J by 0 bases, and 21 bases separated the two germline ends. The CDR3 bases are TGTGCCAGCAGCTTAGGTTGGGTAATGGCGGAGCCGTACCAAGAGACCCAGTACTTC. Translation gives CASSLGWVMAEPYQETQYF.

This clonotype was counted a few times. The J gene is TRBJ2-2, the V gene TRBV6-1; 9 nucleotides match TRBD1. The CDR3 runs 16 residues. Germline V gene sequence: CDR1 MNHNS, CDR2 SASEGT. V lost 3 bases, J lost 6 bases, and 8 bases stayed unmatched. CDR3 sequence reads: CASSDPGQGPSGELFF. The DNA of the CDR3 is TGTGCCAGCAGTGACCCGGGACAGGGACCGTCCGGGGAGCTGTTTTTT.

This clonotype appeared a few times. The chain links TRBV5-6 to TRBJ1-2, with D perhaps matching TRBD1 (5 bases). Trimming stripped 3 bases from V and 1 base from J, with 13 bases between. The CDR3 covers 15 residues. CDR1 SGHDT and CDR2 YYEEEE come from the germline V gene. The DNA for the CDR3 is TGTGCCAGCAGCTCAATGATGGGGCTTAACTATGGCTACACCTTC. This encodes CASSSMMGLNYGYTF.

V gene TRBV6-2 or TRBV6-3 combines with J gene TRBJ1-1; D may be TRBD1 (6 bases). Trimming took 7 bases from V and 3 from J, leaving 15 bases between them. The germline CDR1 and CDR2 sequences are MNHEY and SVGEGT. The CDR3 consists of 14 residues. The CDR3 reads CASTPRGAYTEAFF. CDR3 nucleotides: TGTGCCAGCACCCCCAGGGGCGCGTACACTGAAGCTTTCTTT.

This clonotype appeared once. It may be a read error: a sequence one base away is much more abundant. J is TRBJ1-1 and V is TRBV6-6; 7 bases fit TRBD1. Germline V gene lookup returns CDR1 MNHNY and CDR2 SVGAGI (reference sequence). V lost 5 bases and J lost 6; bases outside the gene matches: 6. The CDR3 sequence is 13 residues long. CDR3 sequence: CASSASGGAEAFF. For the CDR3, the DNA is TGTGCCAGCAGTGCTTCAGGGGGAGCTGAAGCTTTCTTT.

In this sample, this clonotype turned up many times. The CDR3 region is CASSLGVVTEAFF. CDR3 nucleotide sequence: TGTGCCAGCAGTCTCGGGGTCGTGACTGAAGCTTTCTTT. The V call is TRBV12-3 or TRBV12-4, the J call TRBJ1-1; D remains unclear. Trimming removed 5 bases at V and 5 bases at J, with 12 bases between. The CDR3 length is 13 residues.

The chain joins TRBV13 to TRBJ2-3; 7 nucleotides line up with TRBD2. The CDR3 contains 17 residues. Per the germline V gene, CDR1 is PRHDT and CDR2 is FYEKMQ (reference sequence). V shed 5 bases, J shed 0 bases, and the junction held 11 bases outside the gene matches. For the CDR3, the DNA is TGTGCCAGCAGCAAGAGCGGGGCCGGGACTAGCACAGATACGCAGTATTTT. Protein product: CASSKSGAGTSTDTQYF.

The rearrangement links TRBV27 to TRBJ2-1; 12 nucleotides match TRBD2. The CDR3 totals 17 residues. Germline V gives CDR1 MNHEY, CDR2 SMNVEV (reference sequence). V lost 4 bases, J lost 4 bases, and 8 bases stayed unmatched. CDR3 DNA sequence: TGTGCCAGCAGTTCATCTAGCGGGGGGGCGAGATACAATGAGCAGTTCTTC. Translated: CASSSSSGGARYNEQFF.

At least ten counts were recorded for this clonotype. V gene TRBV12-3 or TRBV12-4 combines with J gene TRBJ2-2, with D hard to call. Trimming took 5 bases from V and 2 from J, leaving 9 bases between them. This CDR3 has 14 amino acids. In DNA, the CDR3 is TGTGCCAGCAGTCCATACGTAAACACCGGGGAGCTGTTTTTT. This translates into CASSPYVNTGELFF.

J is TRBJ2-7 and V is TRBV29-1; TRBD1 matches 9 bases. V lost 5 bases and J lost 5; bases outside the gene matches: 7. This CDR3 is 13 amino acids long. From germline, CDR1 is SQVTM and CDR2 ANQGSEA. The DNA for the CDR3 is TGCAGCGTTCTAGGGACAGGGTTCCACGAGCAGTACTTC. Translating gives CSVLGTGFHEQYF.

This clonotype occurred many times. The chain is built from TRBV7-2 and TRBJ2-7; D possibly corresponds to TRBD2 (6 bases). The V gene's germline CDR1 is SGHTA and CDR2 FQGNSA. V lost 5 bases and J lost 2, with 13 bases in between. The CDR3 sequence is 14 residues long. This CDR3 reads CASSNRDLPYEQYF. For the CDR3, the DNA is TGTGCCAGCAGCAACCGGGACTTACCCTACGAGCAGTACTTC.

The CDR3 reads CASSFRGQTNEKLFF. In DNA, the CDR3 is TGTGCCAGCAGTTTCCGGGGGCAGACTAATGAAAAACTGTTTTTT. The chain uses TRBV7-9 and TRBJ1-4; D is perhaps TRBD1 (6 bases). This CDR3 is built from 15 residues. Trimming shortened V by 6 bases and J by 2 bases, and 13 bases separated the two germline ends. The germline CDR1 and CDR2 sequences are SEHNR and FQNEAQ (reference sequence).

The chain joins TRBV20-1 to TRBJ1-1; 8 bases map to TRBD1. Germline V gene data show CDR1 as DFQATT and CDR2 as SNEGSKA (reference sequence). The CDR3 totals 14 residues. V trimming: 3 bases; J trimming: 4 bases; junction bases outside the gene matches: 7. The CDR3 sequence is CSARTGEGGTEAFF. CDR3 nucleotide sequence: TGCAGTGCTAGGACAGGGGAGGGGGGCACTGAAGCTTTCTTT.

CDR3 residues: CASSLRDRGMLREQYF. CDR3 sequence (DNA): TGTGCCAGCAGCTTAAGGGACAGGGGGATGCTTCGAGAGCAGTACTTC. The chain has TRBV5-6 and TRBJ2-7; 11 positions match TRBD1. Germline V CDR1 and CDR2: SGHDT, YYEEEE. The J segment lost 7 bases and the V segment lost 2 bases, leaving 11 bases of the junction unmatched. The CDR3 runs to 16 residues.

This sequence joins TRBV7-6 and TRBJ2-1, with D perhaps matching TRBD2 (7 bases). Trimming removed 3 bases at V and 10 bases at J, with 16 bases between. The CDR3 runs 14 residues. From germline, CDR1 is SGHVS and CDR2 FNYEAQ. The DNA for the CDR3 is TGTGCCAGCAGCTTGGGGGGGCTGCAGTGGGAGCAGTTCTTC. This codes for CASSLGGLQWEQFF.

This clonotype has just a few counts. V is TRBV7-2 and J is TRBJ1-3; D not resolved. The ends were cut back, 1 base at V and 8 bases at J, with 9 bases in the middle. Germline V lookup: CDR1 SGHTA, CDR2 FQGNSA. CDR3 length: 13 amino acids. As DNA, the CDR3 is TGTGCCAGCAGCTTAGTGGTGGGAGACACCATATATTTT. It yields the protein CASSLVVGDTIYF.

V and J are TRBV27 and TRBJ2-1; TRBD1 is a possible D gene (6 bases). The CDR3 sequence is 12 residues long. V was pared by 7 bases and J by 8 bases, with 12 bases between. The V gene's germline CDR1 is MNHEY and CDR2 SMNVEV (reference sequence). The CDR3 region is CASIGGPHEQFF. The DNA of the CDR3 is TGTGCCAGCATTGGGGGCCCCCATGAGCAGTTCTTC.

J is TRBJ2-2 and V is TRBV11-3; 12 bases are shared with TRBD1. With 5 bases clipped from V and 8 bases from J, the junction kept 6 bases outside the gene matches. CDR1 and CDR2 (germline): SGHNT, YENEEA. This CDR3 region has 15 residues. CDR3 DNA: TGTGCCAGCAGCCACCGGGACAGGGGGCCGGGGGAGCTGTTTTTT. Translation gives CASSHRDRGPGELFF.

This clonotype has a handful of counts. The V call is TRBV12-3 or TRBV12-4, the J call TRBJ1-1; 7 nucleotides align to TRBD1. The CDR3 is 14 amino acids. V gave up 6 bases and J gave up 0 bases; unmatched junction bases: 4. Here the CDR3 reads CASRDRAVNTEAFF. In DNA form, the CDR3 reads TGTGCCAGCAGAGACAGGGCGGTGAACACTGAAGCTTTCTTT.

The rearrangement uses TRBV9 and TRBJ1-2; the match to TRBD1 covers 8 bases. From germline, CDR1 is SGDLS and CDR2 YYNGEE. The CDR3 length is 12 residues. J lost 8 bases, V lost 5 bases, and 5 bases had no gene match. CDR3 residues: CASRDRAEGYTF. As DNA, the CDR3 is TGTGCCAGCAGGGACAGGGCAGAAGGCTACACCTTC.

The chain uses TRBV7-9 and TRBJ2-7; perhaps TRBD2 as D (6 bases). Germline V gives CDR1 SEHNR, CDR2 FQNEAQ (reference sequence). The CDR3 spans 14 residues. The V end lost 5 bases, the J end lost 9 bases, and 20 bases lay between the germline ends. The CDR3, as DNA: TGTGCCAGCAGCCCCCCGGGGGATAGCAACGTGCAGTACTTC. Its protein product is CASSPPGDSNVQYF.

This clonotype was picked up a small number of times. The chain joins TRBV4-1 to TRBJ2-3; TRBD2 agrees at 9 bases. Trimming removed 1 base from V and 2 bases from J; junction bases left unmatched: 4. The length of the CDR3 is 16 residues. Germline loops: CDR1 MGHRA, CDR2 YSYEKL. CDR3 region: CASSQASGGTTDTQYF. Written as DNA, the CDR3 is TGCGCCAGCAGCCAAGCCAGCGGGGGGACCACAGATACGCAGTATTTT.

Comments on this clonotype: A read error may explain this, as a much larger clone is one base away. The V and J genes are TRBV7-9 and TRBJ2-3; D is uncertain. CDR3 length equals 15 residues. CDR1 is SEHNR and CDR2 is FQNEAQ in the germline V gene (reference sequence). The CDR3 loop reads CASNLLNSGTDTQYF. CDR3 in DNA: TGTGCCAGCAACTTACTAAATTCGGGCACAGATACGCAGTATTTT.

This clonotype was counted only a few times. The rearrangement uses TRBV12-3 or TRBV12-4 and TRBJ2-3, with TRBD2 identical over 12 bases. The trim removed 6 bases at V and 6 bases at J, leaving 4 bases unmatched. This CDR3 comprises 14 residues. DNA of the CDR3: TGTGCCAGCAGAACTAGCGGGGGGAGGGATACGCAGTATTTT. It translates to CASRTSGGRDTQYF.

The genes are TRBV7-9 and TRBJ1-2; D may be TRBD1 (5 bases). Trimming stripped 4 bases from V and 0 bases from J, with 9 bases between. The CDR3 has 14 residues. Looked up from germline, CDR1 is SEHNR and CDR2 is FQNEAQ (reference sequence). The CDR3 region is CASSSTVANYGYTF. In DNA form, the CDR3 reads TGTGCCAGCAGCTCGACAGTTGCTAACTATGGCTACACCTTC.

This clonotype was recorded at least ten times. The V gene is TRBV5-8, the J gene TRBJ2-1; 7 bases map to TRBD1. Trimming took 6 bases from V and 4 from J; bases not matched to a gene: 10. Germline lookup yields CDR1 SGHTS and CDR2 YDEGEE. The CDR3 loop spans 15 amino acids. The CDR3 sequence: CASTARDRIYNEQFF. In nucleotides, the CDR3 is TGTGCCAGCACCGCTCGGGACAGAATTTACAATGAGCAGTTCTTC.

This clonotype was observed a handful of times. This chain links TRBV28 with TRBJ2-5; D is ambiguous. V shed 7 bases and J shed 4 bases, with 16 bases lying between them. This CDR3 has 14 amino acids. Germline CDR1 is MDHEN and CDR2 is SYDVKM. CDR3 sequence reads: CASTLSYSGETQYF. In DNA form, the CDR3 reads TGTGCCAGCACCCTAAGCTATTCTGGAGAGACCCAGTACTTC.